This T cell receptor (beta chain) was recorded in a study of cytomegalovirus exposure and HLA in healthy donors. 60 Vbeta and 13 Jbeta primers were used in PCR. Repertoires were generated with immunoSEQ multiplex PCR, while TCRdb's copy carries only in-frame clones and drops some. The listing records around 140,000 clones. This CDR3 spans 18 amino acids. CDR1 SGDLS and CDR2 YYNGEE come from the germline V gene. Between the trimmed V and J ends, which lost 0 bases and 4 bases, there was a span of 22 bases. The genes are TRBV9 and TRBJ1-2; D is unclear. The specimen was PBMCs. The TCR comes from a middle-aged woman in good health and CMV-seronegative. For the CDR3, the DNA is TGTGCCAGCAGCGTAGACATCGGAGACGGAGGCAGACCCTATGGCTACACCTTC. It codes for CASSVDIGDGGRPYGYTF.